The 17 T cell receptor beta chains given below trace back to one sample, sequenced in a study of neurological immune-mediated disorders. TCRdb re-derived calls from the 5' RACE reads in MiXCR, one entry per CDR3 protein. The sample consists of about 70,000 distinct CDR3 sequences, roughly 3.1% of them appearing once. What was sequenced was PBMCs. Every receptor here comes from a woman between 45 and 65 years old with multiple sclerosis.

This clonotype has ten or more counts. CDR3 sequence: CSRPPGPTISYEQYF. The CDR3, as DNA: TGCAGCCGCCCTCCGGGACCCACCATTTCATACGAGCAGTACTTC. V and J are TRBV29-1 and TRBJ2-7; either TRBD1 or TRBD2 may supply D (5 bases each). With 8 bases removed from V and 4 bases from J, the gap between germline ends came to 24 bases. CDR3 length equals 15 residues. Germline loops: CDR1 SQVTM, CDR2 ANQGSEA.

This clonotype was detected a few times. The J gene is TRBJ2-2, the V gene TRBV14; D might be TRBD2 (7 bases). From germline, CDR1 is SGHDN and CDR2 FVKESK. The CDR3 spans 16 residues. V gave up 2 bases and J gave up 6 bases, with 16 bases separating them. The CDR3 is CASSQRYGGLAGELFF. The CDR3 nucleotides are TGTGCCAGCAGCCAACGTTACGGGGGGCTCGCCGGGGAGCTGTTTTTT.

This clonotype was detected ten times or more. The J gene is TRBJ2-2, the V gene TRBV29-1; D is perhaps TRBD1 (6 bases). CDR1 and CDR2 from the germline V gene are SQVTM and ANQGSEA. Trimming removed 4 bases from V and 5 bases from J, with 8 bases in between. This CDR3 spans 12 amino acids. CDR3 coding DNA: TGCAGCGTTGTACAGGGAACCGGGGAGCTGTTTTTT. Its protein is CSVVQGTGELFF.

This clonotype was counted ten times or more. J is TRBJ2-7 and V is TRBV20-1; TRBD2 matches 9 bases. Germline CDR1 reads DFQATT; CDR2 reads SNEGSKA (reference sequence). J lost 12 bases, V lost 3 bases, and 9 bases had no gene match. This CDR3 comprises 12 residues. The CDR3 DNA reads as TGCAGTGCTAGTCACGGGACTAGCTTCTCGTACGTC. The encoded protein is CSASHGTSFSYV.

In its sample, this clonotype was seen many times. The rearrangement joins TRBV20-1 to TRBJ1-1, with D possibly being TRBD1 (5 bases). Trimming took off 5 bases at V and 5 bases at J, with 9 bases between the two ends. Germline V gene lookup returns CDR1 DFQATT and CDR2 SNEGSKA (reference sequence). CDR3 length: 11 amino acids. In DNA form, the CDR3 reads TGCAGTGCTGGCAGGGCGACTGAAGCTTTCTTT. Its translation: CSAGRATEAFF.

This clonotype was observed at least ten times. J is TRBJ2-1 and V is TRBV19; 8 positions agree with TRBD2. Germline V gene lookup returns CDR1 LNHDA and CDR2 SQIVND (reference sequence). This CDR3 has 14 residues. Trimming removed 3 bases from V and 4 bases from J; junction bases left unmatched: 2. This CDR3 is CASSISGSYNEQFF. The CDR3 DNA is TGTGCCAGTAGTATCAGCGGGAGTTACAATGAGCAGTTCTTC. Together with reference TRBV19 and TRBJ2-1, the CDR3 gives the full variable domain: DGGITQSPKYLFRKEGQNVTLSCEQNLNHDAMYWYRQDPGQGLRLIYYSQIVNDFQKGDIAEGYSVSREKKESFPLTVTSAQKNPTAFYLCASSISGSYNEQFFGPGTRLTVL.

This clonotype came up many times. V usage is TRBV5-1 and J usage is TRBJ1-1; no firm D call. V shed 6 bases and J shed 4 bases, with 7 bases lying between them. Germline CDR1 reads SGHRS; CDR2 reads YFSETQ. The CDR3 length is 11 residues. Here the CDR3 DNA reads TGCGCCAGCAAGTTGGTCACTGAAGCTTTCTTT. Protein product: CASKLVTEAFF. The full variable domain, its missing parts supplied by reference TRBV5-1 and TRBJ1-1, is KAGVTQTPRYLIKTRGQQVTLSCSPISGHRSVSWYQQTPGQGLQFLFEYFSETQRNKGNFPGRFSGRQFSNSRSEMNVSTLELGDSALYLCASKLVTEAFFGQGTRLTVV.

This clonotype occurred a few times. This clone may be a read error of a much larger clone one base away. The chain has TRBV6-5 and TRBJ2-3, with 9 bases fitting TRBD2. Per germline, CDR1 MNHEY and CDR2 SVGAGI. The CDR3 has 14 amino acids. V lost 6 bases to trimming and J lost 5 bases; unmatched junction nucleotides: 6. CDR3 sequence (DNA): TGTGCCAGCAGACAGACTAGCGGACAAGATACGCAGTATTTT. Residues: CASRQTSGQDTQYF.

This clonotype occurred many times. The chain recombines TRBV7-8 with TRBJ1-1; D is uncertain. The CDR3 covers 15 residues. CDR1 is SGHVS, CDR2 FQNEAQ, per germline. Trimming took off 1 base at V and 0 bases at J, with 9 bases between the two ends. The CDR3 region has the DNA TGTGCCAGCAGCTTAGTACCAGGAATGAACACTGAAGCTTTCTTT. The encoded protein is CASSLVPGMNTEAFF.

This clonotype was seen repeatedly, ten times or more. The chain couples TRBV7-2 to TRBJ2-3; D may correspond to TRBD1 or TRBD2 (5 bases each). Trimming took off 5 bases at V and 7 bases at J, with 19 bases between the two ends. This CDR3 contains 15 residues. Per the germline V gene, CDR1 is SGHTA and CDR2 is FQGNSA. DNA for the CDR3: TGTGCCAGCAGCGGGGCAGGGACCACTTTTAATACGCAGTATTTT. Translating it yields CASSGAGTTFNTQYF.

At least ten counts were recorded for this clonotype. The chain combines TRBV20-1 with TRBJ2-3; possible D gene TRBD1, 6 bases. CDR3 size: 16 residues. Germline CDR1 and CDR2: DFQATT and SNEGSKA (reference sequence). Trimming left V 6 bases short and J 0 bases short, with 19 bases between. CDR3 nucleotide sequence: TGCAGTGCCACCAGGGGACGGGGTCTTAGCACAGATACGCAGTATTTT. This translates into CSATRGRGLSTDTQYF.

This clonotype has ten or more counts. The chain combines TRBV20-1 with TRBJ1-1; D gene unclear. Germline-derived CDR1 and CDR2 are DFQATT and SNEGSKA (reference sequence). Trimming removed 6 bases at V and 4 bases at J, with 15 bases between. The CDR3 covers 13 residues. CDR3: CSARSPRSTEAFF. The CDR3 DNA follows: TGCAGTGCCAGATCTCCGAGGAGCACTGAAGCTTTCTTT.

This clonotype was seen many times. The chain carries TRBV7-2 and TRBJ1-2; D is perhaps TRBD1 (5 bases). This CDR3 contains 13 residues. V was clipped by 0 bases and J by 6 bases, with 8 bases between them. CDR1 SGHTA and CDR2 FQGNSA come from the germline V gene. The CDR3: CASSLAWGNGYTF. The CDR3, as DNA: TGTGCCAGCAGCTTAGCTTGGGGGAATGGCTACACCTTC.

This clonotype was recorded many times. V and J are TRBV5-6 and TRBJ2-1; D may be TRBD2 (5 bases). Germline assignment: CDR1 SGHDT and CDR2 YYEEEE. CDR3 length: 14 amino acids. Between the trimmed V and J ends, which lost 7 bases and 8 bases, there was a span of 19 bases. This CDR3 reads CASGRWLRADEQFF. The CDR3 DNA is TGTGCCAGCGGGAGATGGCTGCGGGCCGATGAGCAGTTCTTC.

This clonotype occurred many times. In this CDR3 the conserved last residue, phenylalanine or tryptophan, is missing, so a read error is likely. The chain is built from TRBV6-1 and TRBJ2-7; the D is unclear. Germline CDR1 MNHNS, CDR2 SASEGT. CDR3 length: 12 residues. Trimming cost V 3 bases and J 3 bases, with 6 bases left between them. The CDR3: CASSEYFYEQYA. The CDR3 coding sequence is TGTGCCAGCAGTGAGTACTTCTACGAGCAGTACGCC.

This clonotype was counted many times. The chain recombines TRBV5-1 with TRBJ1-5, with 11 bases matching TRBD1. The V gene end was trimmed by 0 bases and the J gene end by 6 bases; junction bases not matched to a gene: 5. Germline V gives CDR1 SGHRS, CDR2 YFSETQ. The CDR3 has 16 amino acids. The CDR3 DNA sequence: TGCGCCAGCAGCTTGGGGACAGGGGGCGCAGGTCAGCCCCAGCATTTT. Translated: CASSLGTGGAGQPQHF. Based on the CDR3 plus reference TRBV5-1 and TRBJ1-5, the full variable domain is KAGVTQTPRYLIKTRGQQVTLSCSPISGHRSVSWYQQTPGQGLQFLFEYFSETQRNKGNFPGRFSGRQFSNSRSEMNVSTLELGDSALYLCASSLGTGGAGQPQHFGDGTRLSIL.

The table lists this clonotype with many counts. The chain carries TRBV5-1 and TRBJ2-1; D is possibly TRBD1 (5 bases). V lost 3 bases and J 7 bases, leaving 8 bases between the germline ends. Per germline, CDR1 SGHRS and CDR2 YFSETQ. The CDR3 loop spans 12 amino acids. In nucleotides, the CDR3 is TGCGCCAGCAGCTCTCAGGGTAATGAGCAGTTCTTC. It is translated as CASSSQGNEQFF.